Following are 2 T cell receptor beta chains from one sample sequenced in a study of blood T cell repertoires in COVID-19. Measured with immunoSEQ multiplex PCR; TCRdb has only the in-frame clones, and not every one. This sample carries about 280,000 clones, 75% to 90% of them seen once, and the ten largest clones take 2.5% to 3.5%. The specimen sequenced was peripheral blood. The source of these receptors is a woman in her twenties or thirties with active or convalescent COVID-19.

The V gene is TRBV28, the J gene TRBJ2-7; TRBD2 matches at 8 bases. Per germline, CDR1 MDHEN and CDR2 SYDVKM. The V segment lost 7 bases and the J segment 0 bases; nucleotides outside the gene matches: 5. The CDR3 totals 14 residues. CDR3: CASKSGGSSYEQYF. The CDR3 nucleotides read TGTGCCAGCAAGAGCGGGGGTTCCTCCTACGAGCAGTACTTC.

V gene TRBV15 combines with J gene TRBJ2-5; D is perhaps TRBD1 (6 bases). CDR1 LNHNV and CDR2 YYDKDF come from the germline V gene (reference sequence). V lost 0 bases to trimming and J lost 3 bases, with 14 bases between them. This CDR3 has 16 amino acids. Here the CDR3 reads CATSRDPTQGKETQYF. The CDR3 DNA follows: TGTGCCACCAGCAGAGATCCCACACAGGGCAAAGAGACCCAGTACTTC.